This entry lists 5 T cell receptor beta chains sequenced from one sample in a study of T cells in Graves' hyperthyroidism and ophthalmopathy. The CDR3 regions of TCR beta were amplified from RNA transcripts. An initial round of RT-PCR targeting the TCR CDR3 relied on the HTBI primer set. TCRdb recomputed calls from the multiplex PCR reads with MiXCR, one row per CDR3 protein. The sample lists fewer than 450,000 distinct CDR3 sequences; about 15% were seen once. Specimen: blood. These receptors were collected from a woman in her 30s with Graves' hyperthyroidism that later progressed to Graves' ophthalmopathy.

The genes are TRBV4-1 and TRBJ1-4; D is perhaps TRBD1 (5 bases). Germline CDR1 reads MGHRA; CDR2 reads YSYEKL. The CDR3 spans 17 residues. Trimming shortened V by 0 bases and J by 8 bases, and 19 bases separated the two germline ends. The CDR3 reads CASSQDQSSGPREKLFF. CDR3 sequence (DNA): TGCGCCAGCAGCCAAGATCAATCTTCGGGACCCCGAGAAAAACTGTTTTTT.

The rearrangement uses TRBV4-1 and TRBJ2-5, with 8 bases identical to TRBD2. The length of the CDR3 is 14 residues. The junction had 2 bases not matched to a gene; V was cut back by 1 base and J by 4 bases. The germline gives CDR1 MGHRA, CDR2 YSYEKL. CDR3 DNA: TGCGCCAGCAGCCAAGTAGCGGGACTAGAGACCCAGTACTTC. It translates to CASSQVAGLETQYF.

This clonotype was seen more than once but under ten times. The J gene is TRBJ1-2, the V gene TRBV12-5; D is ambiguous. V shed 0 bases and J shed 3 bases, with 2 bases lying between them. This CDR3 spans 12 amino acids. Germline CDR1 and CDR2: LGHNT and FRNRAP. CDR3 region: CASGLVDYGYTF. CDR3 in DNA: TGTGCTAGTGGTTTGGTGGACTATGGCTACACCTTC. The full variable domain, with the rest looked up from reference TRBV12-5 and TRBJ1-2, is DARVTQTPRHKVTEMGQEVTMRCQPILGHNTVFWYRQTMMQGLELLAYFRNRAPLDDSGMPKDRFSAEMPDATLATLKIQPSEPRDSAVYFCASGLVDYGYTFGSGTRLTVV.

This clonotype appeared many times. V gene TRBV20-1 combines with J gene TRBJ2-7; either TRBD1 or TRBD2 may fit D (5 bases each). V was clipped by 6 bases and J by 4 bases, with 13 bases between them. The CDR3 runs 12 residues. Per germline, CDR1 DFQATT and CDR2 SNEGSKA (reference sequence). CDR3 sequence (DNA): TGCAGTGCAGGGACGATCCCATACGAGCAGTACTTC. This gives the protein CSAGTIPYEQYF.

This clonotype was observed a handful of times. The chain employs TRBV6-1 and TRBJ1-5, with 9 bases matching TRBD1. From germline, CDR1 is MNHNS and CDR2 SASEGT. Germline trimming cut 6 bases from V and 5 bases from J; bases unmatched to any gene: 5. CDR3 length: 14 residues. As DNA, the CDR3 is TGTGCCAGCAGAAAGACAGGGGGGCATCAGCCCCAGCATTTT. It is translated as CASRKTGGHQPQHF.